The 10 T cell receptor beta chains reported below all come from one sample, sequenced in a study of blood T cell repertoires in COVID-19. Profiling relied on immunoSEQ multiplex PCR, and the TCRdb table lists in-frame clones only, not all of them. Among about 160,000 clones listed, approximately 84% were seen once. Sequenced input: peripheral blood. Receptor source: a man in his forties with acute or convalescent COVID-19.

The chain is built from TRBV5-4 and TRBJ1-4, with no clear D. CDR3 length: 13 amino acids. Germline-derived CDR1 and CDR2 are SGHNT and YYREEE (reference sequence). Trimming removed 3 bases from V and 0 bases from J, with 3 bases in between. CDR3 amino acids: CASSSATNEKLFF. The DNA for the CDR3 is TGTGCCAGCAGCTCAGCAACTAATGAAAAACTGTTTTTT.

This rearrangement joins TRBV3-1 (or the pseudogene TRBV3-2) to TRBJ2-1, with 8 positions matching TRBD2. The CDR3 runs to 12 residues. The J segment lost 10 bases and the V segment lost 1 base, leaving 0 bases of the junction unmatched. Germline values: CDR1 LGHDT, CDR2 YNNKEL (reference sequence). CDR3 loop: CASSQVAGEQFF. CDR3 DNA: TGTGCCAGCAGCCAAGTAGCGGGGGAGCAGTTCTTC.

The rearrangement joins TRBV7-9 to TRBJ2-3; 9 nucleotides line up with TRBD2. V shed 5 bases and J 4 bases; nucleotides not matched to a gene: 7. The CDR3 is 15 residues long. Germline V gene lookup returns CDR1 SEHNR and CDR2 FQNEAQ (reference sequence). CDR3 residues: CASSPWERGADTQYF. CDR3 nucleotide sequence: TGTGCCAGCAGCCCATGGGAGCGGGGGGCAGATACGCAGTATTTT.

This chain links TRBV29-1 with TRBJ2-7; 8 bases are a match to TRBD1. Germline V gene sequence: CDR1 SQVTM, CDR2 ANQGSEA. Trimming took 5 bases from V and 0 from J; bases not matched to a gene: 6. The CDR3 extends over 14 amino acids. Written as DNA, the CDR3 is TGCAGCGTTATCGGACAGGGTAGCTCCTACGAGCAGTACTTC. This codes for CSVIGQGSSYEQYF.

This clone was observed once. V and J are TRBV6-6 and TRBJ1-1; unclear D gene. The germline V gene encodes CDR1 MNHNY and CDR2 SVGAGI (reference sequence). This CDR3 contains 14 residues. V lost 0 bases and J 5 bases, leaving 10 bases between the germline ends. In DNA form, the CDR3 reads TGTGCCAGCAGTTACTCGAGAGCGAGGACTGAAGCTTTCTTT. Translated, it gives CASSYSRARTEAFF.

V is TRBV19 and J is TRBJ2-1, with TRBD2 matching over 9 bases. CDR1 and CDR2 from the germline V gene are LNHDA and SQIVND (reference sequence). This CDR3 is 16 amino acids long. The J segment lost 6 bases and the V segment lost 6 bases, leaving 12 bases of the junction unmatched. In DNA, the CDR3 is TGTGCCAGTAGCGACCGCGGGGGACTAGCTGCCAATGAGCAGTTCTTC. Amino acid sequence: CASSDRGGLAANEQFF.

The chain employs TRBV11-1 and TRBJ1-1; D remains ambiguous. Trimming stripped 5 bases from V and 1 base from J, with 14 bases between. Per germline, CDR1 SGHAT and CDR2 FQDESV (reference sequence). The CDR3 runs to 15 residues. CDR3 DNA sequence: TGTGCCAGCAGCCGATTCAGTGTGCAGAACACTGAAGCTTTCTTT. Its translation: CASSRFSVQNTEAFF.

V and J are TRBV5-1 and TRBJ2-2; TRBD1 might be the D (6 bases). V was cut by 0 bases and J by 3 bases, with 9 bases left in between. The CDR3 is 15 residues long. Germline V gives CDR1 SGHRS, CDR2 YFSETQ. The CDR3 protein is CASSLVQGDTGELFF. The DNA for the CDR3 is TGCGCCAGCAGCTTGGTACAGGGCGACACCGGGGAGCTGTTTTTT.

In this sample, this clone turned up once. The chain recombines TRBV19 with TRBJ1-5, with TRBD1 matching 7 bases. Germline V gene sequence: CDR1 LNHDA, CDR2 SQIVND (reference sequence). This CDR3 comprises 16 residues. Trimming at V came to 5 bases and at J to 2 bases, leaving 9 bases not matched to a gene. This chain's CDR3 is CASSLETGFGNQPQHF. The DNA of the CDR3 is TGTGCCAGTAGTCTCGAGACAGGGTTTGGCAATCAGCCCCAGCATTTT.

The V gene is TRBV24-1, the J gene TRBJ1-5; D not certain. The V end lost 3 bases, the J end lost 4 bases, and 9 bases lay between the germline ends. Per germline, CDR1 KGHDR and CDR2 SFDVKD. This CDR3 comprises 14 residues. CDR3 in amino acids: CATSDRKTNQPQHF. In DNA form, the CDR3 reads TGTGCCACCAGTGATCGGAAGACTAATCAGCCCCAGCATTTT.